This T cell receptor beta chain was captured in a study of patients and donors after allogeneic stem cell transplantation. This clonotype has only a few counts. CDR3 size: 13 residues. In germline, CDR1 is SQVTM, CDR2 ANQGSEA. The J segment lost 4 bases and the V segment lost 6 bases, leaving 8 bases of the junction unmatched. One entry per CDR3 protein results from TCRdb running MiXCR on the RT-PCR reads. Of more than 850,000 distinct CDR3 sequences listed, approximately 19% are singletons. The sequencing sample was made of blood, either unsorted or a sorted T cell fraction (not recorded which). The rearrangement joins TRBV29-1 to TRBJ1-2; 7 nucleotides agree with TRBD1. The receptor comes from a human donor who was either an allogeneic HSCT recipient or a stem cell or donor lymphocyte infusion donor (not recorded which). It is not recorded whose cells these are; they may come from a transplant donor. The chain's CDR3 is CSVRTGGPYGYTF. The DNA for the CDR3 is TGCAGCGTGAGGACAGGTGGCCCCTATGGCTACACCTTC.